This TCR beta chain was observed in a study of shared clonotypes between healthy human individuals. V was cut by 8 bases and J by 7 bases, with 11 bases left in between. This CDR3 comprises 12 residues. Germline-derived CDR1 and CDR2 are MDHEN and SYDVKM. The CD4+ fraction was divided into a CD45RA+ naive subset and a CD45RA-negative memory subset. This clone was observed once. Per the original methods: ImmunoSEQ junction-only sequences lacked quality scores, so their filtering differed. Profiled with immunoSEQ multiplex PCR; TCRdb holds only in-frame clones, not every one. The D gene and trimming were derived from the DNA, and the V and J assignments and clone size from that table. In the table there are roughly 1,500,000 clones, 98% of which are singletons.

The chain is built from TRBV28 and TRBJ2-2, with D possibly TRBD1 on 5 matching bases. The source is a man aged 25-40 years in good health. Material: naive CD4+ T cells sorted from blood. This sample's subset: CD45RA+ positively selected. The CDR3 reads CASGRDGGELFF. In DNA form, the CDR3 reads TGTGCCAGCGGCAGGGATGGCGGGGAGCTGTTTTTT.